These 5 T cell receptor beta chains came from one sample sequenced in a study of neurological immune-mediated disorders. TCRdb fed the 5' RACE reads into MiXCR, producing one record per CDR3 protein. The table lists some 60,000 distinct CDR3 sequences, around 5% of them singletons, with roughly 3.3% in the top ten. Sequences were obtained from PBMCs. The receptors derive from a woman between 45 and 60 years old with multiple sclerosis.

This clonotype was observed many times. The chain links TRBV12-3 or TRBV12-4 to TRBJ1-5; weak D call: TRBD1 (6 bases). With 6 bases removed from V and 7 bases from J, the gap between germline ends came to 16 bases. This CDR3 spans 14 amino acids. The CDR3 DNA follows: TGTGCCAGCAGCCGCACAGGGTTGAGGCAGCCCCAGCATTTT. Translation: CASSRTGLRQPQHF.

This clonotype was observed at least ten times. The V and J genes are TRBV7-9 and TRBJ2-7; the D is unclear. The CDR3 totals 14 residues. Trimming removed 5 bases from V and 2 bases from J, with 13 bases in between. Germline CDR1 is SEHNR and CDR2 is FQNEAQ (reference sequence). The CDR3 DNA sequence: TGTGCCAGCAGCCTGTATGACGGAGCCTACGAGCAGTACTTC. As protein: CASSLYDGAYEQYF.

This clonotype appeared many times. CDR3 bases: TGTGCCACCCAGGGCTCCTATAATTCACCCCTCCACTTT. Translated, it gives CATQGSYNSPLHF. The rearrangement uses TRBV2 and TRBJ1-6, with D possibly TRBD1 on 5 matching bases. The CDR3 consists of 13 residues. CDR1 and CDR2 (germline): SNHLY, FYNNEI. The V end lost 10 bases, the J end lost 0 bases, and 7 bases lay between the germline ends.

This clonotype is classed as medium-sized. The chain recombines TRBV4-3 with TRBJ2-3; TRBD2 agrees at 12 bases. The CDR3 runs to 16 residues. CDR1 LGHNA and CDR2 YSLEER come from the germline V gene. The trim removed 0 bases at V and 4 bases at J, leaving 2 bases unmatched. CDR3 DNA sequence: TGCGCCAGCAGCCAAGATCTAGCGGGGGGGCCAGATACGCAGTATTTT. Translated, it gives CASSQDLAGGPDTQYF.

In its sample, this clonotype was seen many times. The chain carries TRBV7-9 and TRBJ2-6, with 7 bases fitting TRBD2. Per the germline V gene, CDR1 is SEHNR and CDR2 is FQNEAQ (reference sequence). There are 17 residues in the CDR3. After removal of 1 base from V and 0 bases from J, the junction contained 3 bases not matched to a gene. CDR3 sequence reads: CASSLEPGGSGANVLTF. The CDR3 nucleotides read TGTGCCAGCAGCTTAGAACCGGGAGGCTCTGGGGCCAACGTCCTGACTTTC. Drawing the rest from reference TRBV7-9 and TRBJ2-6, the complete variable domain is DTGVSQNPRHKITKRGQNVTFRCDPISEHNRLYWYRQTLGQGPEFLTYFQNEAQLEKSRLLSDRFSAERPKGSFSTLEIQRTEQGDSAMYLCASSLEPGGSGANVLTFGAGSRLTVL.